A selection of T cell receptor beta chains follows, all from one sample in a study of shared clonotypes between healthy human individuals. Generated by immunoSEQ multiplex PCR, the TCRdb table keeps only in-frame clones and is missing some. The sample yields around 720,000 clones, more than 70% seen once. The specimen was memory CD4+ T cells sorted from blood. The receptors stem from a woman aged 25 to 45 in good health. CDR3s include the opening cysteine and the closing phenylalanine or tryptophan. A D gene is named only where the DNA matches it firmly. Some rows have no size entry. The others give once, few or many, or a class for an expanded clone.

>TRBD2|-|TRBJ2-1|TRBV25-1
TGTGCCAGCAGTGCCGCCCCAAGCGGGAGGGGAGAGAATGAGCAGTTCTTC
CASSAAPSGRGENEQFF
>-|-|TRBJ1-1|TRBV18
TGTGCCAGCTCACCACCGTCAGGTGGGAACACTGAAGCTTTCTTT
CASSPPSGGNTEAFF
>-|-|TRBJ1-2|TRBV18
TGTGCCAGCTCACCACCGTTTAAAGGCTACACCTTC
CASSPPFKGYTF
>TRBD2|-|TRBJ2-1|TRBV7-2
TGTGCCAGCAGCCGGGAGGTAGCGGATTACAATGAGCAGTTCTTC
CASSREVADYNEQFF
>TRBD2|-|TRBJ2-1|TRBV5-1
TGCGCCAGCAGCACTCTAGCGGGGTCCTACAATGAGCAGTTCTTC
CASSTLAGSYNEQFF
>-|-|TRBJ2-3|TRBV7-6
TGTGCCAGCAGCTTAGTGGGCAGCACAGATACGCAGTATTTT
CASSLVGSTDTQYF
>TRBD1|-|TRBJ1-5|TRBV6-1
TGTGCCAGCAGTGAAAGGCTGAGACAGGGGATCGGACAGCCCCAGCATTTT
CASSERLRQGIGQPQHF
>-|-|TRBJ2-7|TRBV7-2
TGTGCCAGCAGCTCCCTGGGCTACCCGCAGTACTTC
CASSSLGYPQYF
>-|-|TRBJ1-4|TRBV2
TGTGCCAGCAGTGCACAGGGAAGTGGTAGGGAAAAACTGTTTTTT
CASSAQGSGREKLFF
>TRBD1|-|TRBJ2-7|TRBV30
TGTGCCTGGAGTGTACTGGGGACAGGGGGTGGAAAGTACTTC
CAWSVLGTGGGKYF
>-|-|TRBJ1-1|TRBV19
TGTGCCAGTAGTACCCAAGACAGTGAAGCTTTCTTT
CASSTQDSEAFF
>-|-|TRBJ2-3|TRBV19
TGTGCCAGTAGTATAGGGAGAGGAGATACGCAGTATTTT
CASSIGRGDTQYF
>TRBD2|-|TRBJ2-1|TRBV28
TGTGCCAGCAGTTCCACTTACGGTCTAGCGGGGGGCTACAATGAGCAGTTCTTC
CASSSTYGLAGGYNEQFF
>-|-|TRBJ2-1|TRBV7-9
TGTGCCAGCAGCTTTTCGACGGGAATGGTTGAGCAGTTCTTC
CASSFSTGMVEQFF
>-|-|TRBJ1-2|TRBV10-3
TGTGCCATCAGCGCAGGGGTATATGGCTACACCTTC
CAISAGVYGYTF
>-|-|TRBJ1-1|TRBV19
TGTGCCAGTACCTATATCGGTGGGACTGAAGCTTTCTTT
CASTYIGGTEAFF
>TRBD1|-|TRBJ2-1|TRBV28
TGTGCCAGCAGAGGGGGACAGACTTTCAATGAGCAGTTCTTC
CASRGGQTFNEQFF
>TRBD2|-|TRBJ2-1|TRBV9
TGTGCCAGCAGCAACATTTTAGCGGGGTCTAGGAATGAGCAGTTCTTC
CASSNILAGSRNEQFF
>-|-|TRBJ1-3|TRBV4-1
TGCGCCAGCAGCCAGTTCGGAGCGGACACCATATATTTT
CASSQFGADTIYF
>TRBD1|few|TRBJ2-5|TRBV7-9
TGTGCCAGCAGCGCAGGGACAGGGACTCGCGTAGAGACCCAGTACTTC
CASSAGTGTRVETQYF
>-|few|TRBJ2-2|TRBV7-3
TGTGCCAGCAGCCCCGGGACCCGTGCCGGGGAGCTGTTTTTT
CASSPGTRAGELFF
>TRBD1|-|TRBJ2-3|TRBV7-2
TGTGCCAGCAGCTGGCCGGGACAGGGGTCAGATACGCAGTATTTT
CASSWPGQGSDTQYF
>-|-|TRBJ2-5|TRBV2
TGTGCCAGCAGTGCGGGGGCGCCAGAGACCCAGTACTTC
CASSAGAPETQYF
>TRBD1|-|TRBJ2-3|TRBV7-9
TGTGCCAGCAGCCCGGGACAGAACACAGATACGCAGTATTTT
CASSPGQNTDTQYF
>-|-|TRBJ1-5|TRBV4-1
TGCGCCAGCAGCCAAGATGCAGGGGCCTTTAATCAGCCCCAGCATTTT
CASSQDAGAFNQPQHF
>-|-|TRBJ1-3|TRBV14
TGTGCCAGCAGCCAAGGTAGCACCATATATTTT
CASSQGSTIYF
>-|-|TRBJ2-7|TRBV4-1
TGCGCCAGCAGGAAAACAGGGGCTAGCGCGCCCTACGAGCAGTACTTC
CASRKTGASAPYEQYF
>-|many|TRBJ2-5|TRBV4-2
TGTGCCAGCAGCCAAAGCAGAGAGACCCAGTACTTC
CASSQSRETQYF
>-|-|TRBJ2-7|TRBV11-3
TGTGCCAGCAGTCACCACGGGTATGGGGCTTCCCCCTACGAGCAGTACTTC
CASSHHGYGASPYEQYF
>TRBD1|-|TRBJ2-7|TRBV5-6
TGTGCCAGCAGCTTTCTGGACAGGGGCTACGAGCAGTACTTC
CASSFLDRGYEQYF
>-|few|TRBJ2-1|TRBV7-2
TGTGCCAGTAGCCCCCTCGCCCTCGGAGGAGCCTACAATGAGCAGTTCTTC
CASSPLALGGAYNEQFF
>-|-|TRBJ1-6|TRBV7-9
TGTGCCAGCAGACCAGCCGAGGGTTCACCCCTCCACTTT
CASRPAEGSPLHF
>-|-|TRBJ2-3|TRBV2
TGTGCCAGCACCCGGCGAGAGCGGGTACGCACAGATACGCAGTATTTT
CASTRRERVRTDTQYF
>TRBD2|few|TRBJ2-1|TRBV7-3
TGTGCCAGCAGCAGGGGGACTAGCGGCGCTACTGAGCAGTTCTTC
CASSRGTSGATEQFF
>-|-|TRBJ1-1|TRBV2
TGTGCCAGCAGCAAGGAGGGGAGAACTGAAGCTTTCTTT
CASSKEGRTEAFF
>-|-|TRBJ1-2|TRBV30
TGTGCCTGGAATGAAGGGGACACTCTCTATGGCTACACCTTC
CAWNEGDTLYGYTF
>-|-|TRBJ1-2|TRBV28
TGTGCCAGCAGTTTAACCCAAGACTATGGCTACACCTTC
CASSLTQDYGYTF
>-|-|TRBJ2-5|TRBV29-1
TGCAGCGTTGAAGCGGGAGTGGAGACCCAGTACTTC
CSVEAGVETQYF
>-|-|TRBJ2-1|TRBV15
TGTGCCACCAGCAGAGATTCTGATTACAATGAGCAGTTCTTC
CATSRDSDYNEQFF
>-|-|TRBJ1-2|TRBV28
TGTGCCAGCAGTTACCTCTCGGACTATGGCTACACCTTC
CASSYLSDYGYTF
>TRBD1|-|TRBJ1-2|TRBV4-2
TGTGCCAGCAGCGCAGACAGGGGTCATGGCTACACCTTC
CASSADRGHGYTF
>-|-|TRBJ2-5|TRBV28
TGTGCCAGTCAGGGGGAGGAGGAGACCCAGTACTTC
CASQGEEETQYF
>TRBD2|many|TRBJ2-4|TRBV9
TGTGCCAGCAGCGTAGGACTAGCGGGAGTAGGTGACAAAAACATTCAGTACTTC
CASSVGLAGVGDKNIQYF
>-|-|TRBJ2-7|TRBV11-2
TGTGCCAGCAGCTTAGAAGGGTACGAGCAGTACTTC
CASSLEGYEQYF
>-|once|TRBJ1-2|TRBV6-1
TGTGCCAGCAGTGAGTCCCCGCCCCGGCACCTCTATGGCTACACCTTC
CASSESPPRHLYGYTF
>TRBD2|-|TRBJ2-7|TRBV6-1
TGTGCCAGCAGTGAACCGGGGGGTCTCTACGAGCAGTACTTC
CASSEPGGLYEQYF
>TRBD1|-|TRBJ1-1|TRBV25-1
TGTGCCAGCAGTGCAGCTAGGACAGGGCATAACACTGAAGCTTTCTTT
CASSAARTGHNTEAFF
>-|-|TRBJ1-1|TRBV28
TGTGCCAGCAGTTTCCAGCTCTCAGGGACTGAAGCTTTCTTT
CASSFQLSGTEAFF
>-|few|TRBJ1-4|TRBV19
TGTGCCAGTAGTTCACAGGGCGATCATGAAAAACTGTTTTTT
CASSSQGDHEKLFF
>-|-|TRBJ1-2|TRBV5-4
TGTGCCAGCAGCTTGGATGGGTTCCGGGGGGAGGAGAACTATGGCTACACCTTC
CASSLDGFRGEENYGYTF
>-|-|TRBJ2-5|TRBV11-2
TGTGCCAGCAGCTTAGGTCGAGACATTGACGGGACCCAGTACTTC
CASSLGRDIDGTQYF
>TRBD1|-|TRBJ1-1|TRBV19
TGTGCCAGTAGGGGACAGGGGGCGTGGAACACTGAAGCTTTCTTT
CASRGQGAWNTEAFF
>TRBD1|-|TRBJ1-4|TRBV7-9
TGTGCCAGCAGCCCCGGGACAGGGCCGAATGAAAAACTGTTTTTT
CASSPGTGPNEKLFF
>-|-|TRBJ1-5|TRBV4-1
TGCGCCAGCAGCCAAGTTGGGCAGGGTAGGGATCAGCCCCAGCATTTT
CASSQVGQGRDQPQHF
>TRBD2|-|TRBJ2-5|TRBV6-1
TGTGCCAGCAGTGAAGCGGCGGGAGGAGGAGAGACCCAGTACTTC
CASSEAAGGGETQYF
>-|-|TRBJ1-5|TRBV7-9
TGTGCCAGCAGCTTAGCGGCAGGGTCAAATCAGCCCCAGCATTTT
CASSLAAGSNQPQHF
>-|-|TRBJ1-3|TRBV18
TGTGCCAGCTCACTCCTGACAGACTCTGGAAACACCATATATTTT
CASSLLTDSGNTIYF
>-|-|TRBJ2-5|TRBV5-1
TGCGCCAGCAGCCCTGACCCCTGGAAGGGGACCCAGTACTTC
CASSPDPWKGTQYF
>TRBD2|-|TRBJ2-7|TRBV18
TGTGCCAGCTCACCGGGGACTAGCGGGGATGGGTCCGAGCAGTACTTC
CASSPGTSGDGSEQYF